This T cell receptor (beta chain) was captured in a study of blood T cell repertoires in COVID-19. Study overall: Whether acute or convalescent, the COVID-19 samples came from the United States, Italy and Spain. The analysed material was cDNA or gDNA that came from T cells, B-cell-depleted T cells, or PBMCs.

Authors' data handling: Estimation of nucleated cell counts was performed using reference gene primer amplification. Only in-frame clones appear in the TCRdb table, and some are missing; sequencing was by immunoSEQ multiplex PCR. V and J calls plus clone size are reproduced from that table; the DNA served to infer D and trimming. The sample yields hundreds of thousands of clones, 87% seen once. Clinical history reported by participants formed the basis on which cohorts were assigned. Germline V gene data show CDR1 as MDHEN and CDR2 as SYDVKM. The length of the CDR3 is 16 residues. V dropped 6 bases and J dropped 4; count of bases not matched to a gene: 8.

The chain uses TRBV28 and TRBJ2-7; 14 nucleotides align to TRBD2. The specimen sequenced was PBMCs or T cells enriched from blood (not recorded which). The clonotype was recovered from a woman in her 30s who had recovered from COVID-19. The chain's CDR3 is CASSTAGLAGGYEQYF. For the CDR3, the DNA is TGTGCCAGCAGCACCGCTGGACTAGCGGGAGGTTACGAGCAGTACTTC.